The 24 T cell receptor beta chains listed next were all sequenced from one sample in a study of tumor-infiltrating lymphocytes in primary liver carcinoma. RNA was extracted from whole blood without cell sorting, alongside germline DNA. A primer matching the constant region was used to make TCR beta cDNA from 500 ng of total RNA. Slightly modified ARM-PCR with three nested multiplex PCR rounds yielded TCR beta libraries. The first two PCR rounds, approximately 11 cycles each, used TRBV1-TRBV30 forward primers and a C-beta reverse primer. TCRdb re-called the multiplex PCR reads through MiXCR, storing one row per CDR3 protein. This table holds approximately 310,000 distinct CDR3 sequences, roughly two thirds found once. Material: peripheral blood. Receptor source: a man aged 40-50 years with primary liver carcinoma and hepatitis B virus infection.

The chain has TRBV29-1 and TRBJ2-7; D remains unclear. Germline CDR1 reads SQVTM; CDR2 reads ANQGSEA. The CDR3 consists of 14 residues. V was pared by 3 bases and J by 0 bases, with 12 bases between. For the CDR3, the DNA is TGCAGCGTTGAGGTGCGTGGCAACTCCTACGAGCAGTACTTC. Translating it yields CSVEVRGNSYEQYF.

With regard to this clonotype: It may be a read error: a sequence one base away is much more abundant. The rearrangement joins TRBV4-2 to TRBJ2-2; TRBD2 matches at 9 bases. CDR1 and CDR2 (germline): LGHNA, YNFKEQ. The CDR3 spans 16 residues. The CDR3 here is CASSQGLAGIAGELVF. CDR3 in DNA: TGTGCCAGCAGCCAAGGTCTAGCGGGAATTGCCGGGGAGCTGGTTTTT.

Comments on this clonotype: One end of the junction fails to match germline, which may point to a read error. The CDR3 sequence is CVSSANIGGGYEQYF. In DNA form, the CDR3 reads TGTGTCAGCAGCGCTAATATAGGGGGCGGTTACGAGCAGTACTTC. The genes are TRBV6-6 and TRBJ2-7; TRBD1 matches at 7 bases. The CDR3 contains 15 residues. In germline, CDR1 is MNHNY, CDR2 SVGAGI (reference sequence).

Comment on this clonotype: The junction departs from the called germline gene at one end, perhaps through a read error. The CDR3 bases are TGCAGCGTCGGGACAGTTGCAAACCCTGAAGCTCTCTTT. Translating it yields CSVGTVANPEALF. The rearrangement joins TRBV29-1 to TRBJ1-1; 7 bases match TRBD1. The germline gives CDR1 SQVTM, CDR2 ANQGSEA. The CDR3 is 13 residues long.

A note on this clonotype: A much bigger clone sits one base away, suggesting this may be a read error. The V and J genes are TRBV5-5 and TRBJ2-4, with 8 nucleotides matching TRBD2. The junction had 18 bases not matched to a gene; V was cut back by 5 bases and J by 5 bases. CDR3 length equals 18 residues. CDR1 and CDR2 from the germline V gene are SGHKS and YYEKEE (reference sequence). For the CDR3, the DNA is TGTGCCAGCAGTCCTCGGTTCGGGGGGGCCATAACTGAAAACATTCAGTACTTC. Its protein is CASSPRFGGAITENIQYF.

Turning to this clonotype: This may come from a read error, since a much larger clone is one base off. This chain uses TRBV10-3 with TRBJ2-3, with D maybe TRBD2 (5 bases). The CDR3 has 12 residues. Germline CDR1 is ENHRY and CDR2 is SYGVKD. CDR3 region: CAITPTGDMQYF. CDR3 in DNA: TGTGCCATCACCCCGACCGGGGATATGCAGTATTTT.

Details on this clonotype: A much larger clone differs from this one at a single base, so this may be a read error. Here the CDR3 DNA reads TGCGCCAGCAGCCCTCGAGGGGGGGCGCGGACCGGGGAGCTGGTTTTT. Amino acid sequence: CASSPRGGARTGELVF. The chain is built from TRBV4-3 and TRBJ2-2, with D possibly being TRBD2 (7 bases). CDR3 length: 16 amino acids. Per the germline V gene, CDR1 is LGHNA and CDR2 is YSLEER.

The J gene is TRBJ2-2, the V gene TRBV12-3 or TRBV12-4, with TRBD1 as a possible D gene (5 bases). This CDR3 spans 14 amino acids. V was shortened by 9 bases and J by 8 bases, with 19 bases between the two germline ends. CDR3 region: CASNLSQGLGELFF. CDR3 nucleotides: TGTGCCAGTAATTTGTCTCAGGGATTAGGGGAGCTGTTTTTT.

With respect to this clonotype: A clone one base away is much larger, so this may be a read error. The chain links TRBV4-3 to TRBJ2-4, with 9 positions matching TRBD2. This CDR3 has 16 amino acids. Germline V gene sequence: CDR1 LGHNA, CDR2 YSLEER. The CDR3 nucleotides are TGTGCCAGCAGCCAAGAAAGCGGGCGGGAGGGGCACATTCAGTACTTC. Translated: CASSQESGREGHIQYF.

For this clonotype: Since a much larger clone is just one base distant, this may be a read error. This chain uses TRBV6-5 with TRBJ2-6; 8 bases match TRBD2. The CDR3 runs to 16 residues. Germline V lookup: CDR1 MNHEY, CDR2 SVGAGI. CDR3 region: CPSSWTGGSGANVLTF. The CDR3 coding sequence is TGTCCCAGCAGCTGGACGGGAGGGTCTGGGGCCAACGTCCTGACTTTC.

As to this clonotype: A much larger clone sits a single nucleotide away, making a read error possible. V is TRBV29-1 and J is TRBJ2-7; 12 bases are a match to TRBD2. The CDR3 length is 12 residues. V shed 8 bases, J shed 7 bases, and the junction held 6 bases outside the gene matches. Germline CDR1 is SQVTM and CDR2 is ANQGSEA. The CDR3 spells CSIASGRVEQYF. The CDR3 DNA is TGCAGCATTGCTAGCGGGAGGGTTGAGCAGTACTTC.

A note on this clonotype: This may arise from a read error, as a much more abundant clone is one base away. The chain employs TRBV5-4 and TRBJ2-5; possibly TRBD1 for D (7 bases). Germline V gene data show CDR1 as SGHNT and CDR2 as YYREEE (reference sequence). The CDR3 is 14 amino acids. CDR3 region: CASSPSTGRKTRYF. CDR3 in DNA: TGTGCCAGCAGCCCTTCGACAGGGAGGAAGACCCGGTACTTC.

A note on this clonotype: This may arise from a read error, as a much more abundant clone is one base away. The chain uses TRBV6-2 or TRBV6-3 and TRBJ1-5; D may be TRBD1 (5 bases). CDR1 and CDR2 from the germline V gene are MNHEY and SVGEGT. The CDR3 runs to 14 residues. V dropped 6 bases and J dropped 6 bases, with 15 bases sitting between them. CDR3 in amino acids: CASRPGVGGQPQHF. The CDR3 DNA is TGTGCCAGCAGACCTGGAGTGGGGGGTCAGCCCCAGCATTTT.

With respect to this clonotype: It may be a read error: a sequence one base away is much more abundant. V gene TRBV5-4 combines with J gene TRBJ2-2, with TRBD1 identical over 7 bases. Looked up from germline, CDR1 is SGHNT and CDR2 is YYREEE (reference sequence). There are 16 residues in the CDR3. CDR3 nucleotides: TGTACCAGCAGCTTGGACGGGACAGTAAACACCGGGGAGCTGTTTTTT. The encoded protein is CTSSLDGTVNTGELFF. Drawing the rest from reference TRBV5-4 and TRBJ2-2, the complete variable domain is ETGVTQSPTHLIKTRGQQVTLRCSSQSGHNTVSWYQQALGQGPQFIFQYYREEENGRGNFPPRFSGLQFPNYSSELNVNALELDDSALYLCTSSLDGTVNTGELFFGEGSRLTVL.

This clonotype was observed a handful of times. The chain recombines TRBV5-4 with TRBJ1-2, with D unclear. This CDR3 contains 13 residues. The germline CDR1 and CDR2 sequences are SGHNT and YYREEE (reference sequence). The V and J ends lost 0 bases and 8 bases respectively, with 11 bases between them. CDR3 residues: CASSLDGRAGYTF. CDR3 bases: TGTGCCAGCAGCTTGGATGGCCGGGCGGGCTACACCTTC.

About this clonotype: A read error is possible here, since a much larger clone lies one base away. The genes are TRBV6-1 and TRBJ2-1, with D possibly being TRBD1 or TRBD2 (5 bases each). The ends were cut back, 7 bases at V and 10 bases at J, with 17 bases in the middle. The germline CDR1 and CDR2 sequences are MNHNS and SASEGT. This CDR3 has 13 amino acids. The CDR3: CASIYAGAGEQFF. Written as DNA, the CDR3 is TGTGCCAGCATATATGCCGGGGCAGGCGAGCAGTTCTTC.

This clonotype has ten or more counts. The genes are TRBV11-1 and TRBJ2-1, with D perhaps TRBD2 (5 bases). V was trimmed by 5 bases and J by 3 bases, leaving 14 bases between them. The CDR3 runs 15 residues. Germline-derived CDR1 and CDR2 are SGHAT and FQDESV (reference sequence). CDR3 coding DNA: TGTGCCAGCAGCGCAGTCGGAGGTATCTACAATGAGCAGTTCTTC. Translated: CASSAVGGIYNEQFF.

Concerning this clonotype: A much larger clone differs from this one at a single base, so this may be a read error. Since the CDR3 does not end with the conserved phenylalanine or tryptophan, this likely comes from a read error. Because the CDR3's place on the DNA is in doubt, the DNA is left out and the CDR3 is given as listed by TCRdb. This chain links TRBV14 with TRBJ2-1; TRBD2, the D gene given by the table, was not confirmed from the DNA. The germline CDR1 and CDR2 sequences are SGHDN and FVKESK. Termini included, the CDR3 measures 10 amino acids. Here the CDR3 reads CASSQTRPPT.

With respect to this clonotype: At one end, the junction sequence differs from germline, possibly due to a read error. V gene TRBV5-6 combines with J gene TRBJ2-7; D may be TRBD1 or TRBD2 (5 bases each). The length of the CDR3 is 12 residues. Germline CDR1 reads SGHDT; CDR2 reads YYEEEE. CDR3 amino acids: CASRRDANEQCF. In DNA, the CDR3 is TGTGCCAGCCGACGGGACGCCAACGAGCAGTGCTTC. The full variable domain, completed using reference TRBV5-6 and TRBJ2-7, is DAGVTQSPTHLIKTRGQQVTLRCSPKSGHDTVSWYQQALGQGPQFIFQYYEEEERQRGNFPDRFSGHQFPNYSSELNVNALLLGDSALYLCASRRDANEQCFGPGTRLTVT.

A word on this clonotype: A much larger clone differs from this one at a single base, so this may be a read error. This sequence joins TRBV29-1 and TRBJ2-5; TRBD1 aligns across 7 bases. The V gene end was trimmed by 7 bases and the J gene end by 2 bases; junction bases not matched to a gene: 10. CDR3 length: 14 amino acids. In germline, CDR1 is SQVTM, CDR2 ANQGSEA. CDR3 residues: CSDGSGTDQETQYF. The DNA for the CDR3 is TGCAGCGATGGCTCCGGGACAGATCAAGAGACCCAGTACTTC.

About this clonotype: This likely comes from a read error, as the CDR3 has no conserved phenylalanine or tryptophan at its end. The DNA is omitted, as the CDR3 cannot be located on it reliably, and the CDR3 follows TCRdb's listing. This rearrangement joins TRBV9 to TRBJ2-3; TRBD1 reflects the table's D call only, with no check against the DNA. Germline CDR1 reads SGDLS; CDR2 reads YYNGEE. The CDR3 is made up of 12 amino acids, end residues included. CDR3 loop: CASSPGHGTKYS.

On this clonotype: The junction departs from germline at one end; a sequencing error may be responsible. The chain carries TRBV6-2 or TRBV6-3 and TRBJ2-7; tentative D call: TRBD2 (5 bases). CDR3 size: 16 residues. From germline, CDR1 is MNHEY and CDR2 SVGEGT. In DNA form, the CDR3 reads TGTGCCAGCAGTTACTCCGAGGGCAGCCTCCGCCTCGAGCTGTACTTC. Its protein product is CASSYSEGSLRLELYF.

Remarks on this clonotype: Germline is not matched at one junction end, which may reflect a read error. CDR3 DNA sequence: TGTGCCAACAGCCAACTAGGGCTAGCGGGCAACGAGCAATACTTC. This translates into CANSQLGLAGNEQYF. The chain recombines TRBV14 with TRBJ2-7; 8 bases line up with TRBD2. CDR3 size: 15 residues. CDR1 is SGHDN and CDR2 is FVKESK in the germline V gene.

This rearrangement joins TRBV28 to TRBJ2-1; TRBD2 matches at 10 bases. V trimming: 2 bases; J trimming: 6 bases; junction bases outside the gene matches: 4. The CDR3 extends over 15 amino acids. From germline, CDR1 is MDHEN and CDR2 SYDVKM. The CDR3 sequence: CASSLPSGSPNEQFF. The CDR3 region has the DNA TGTGCCAGCAGTTTACCTAGCGGGAGCCCCAATGAGCAGTTCTTC. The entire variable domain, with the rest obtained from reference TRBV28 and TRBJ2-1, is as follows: DVKVTQSSRYLVKRTGEKVFLECVQDMDHENMFWYRQDPGLGLRLIYFSYDVKMKEKGDIPEGYSVSREKKERFSLILESASTNQTSMYLCASSLPSGSPNEQFFGPGTRLTVL.